This TCR beta chain was profiled in a study of human T cells and chemical hapten exposure (TCRdb year 2021). Regarding the study in general: For sensitization, 2% DPC in acetone was applied to a 2 cm by 2 cm area of upper inner arm skin. Weekly therapeutic DPC doses were additionally applied to the scalp of patients throughout the roughly 23-week study period. Patch testing on the upper back used Finn chambers containing 0.01% DPC, with scoring done after 6 days according to International Contact Dermatitis Research Group standards. Alopecia areata with under or over 50% scalp involvement, alopecia totalis and alopecia universalis were represented in the patient cohort, which was mostly female. Libraries were combined into a pool for sequencing, and differences in TCR yield between samples came mainly from small differences in library volumes within the pool. In alopecia patients, the study followed how the peripheral blood TCR repertoire changed in vivo over primary and secondary sensitization to diphenylcyclopropenone (DPC), a hapten. Blood samples were taken from patients before sensitization (week 0) and then at 2, 6 and about 24 weeks after DPC sensitization. For TCR sequencing, blood came from approximately 29 alopecia patients at anywhere from one to four time points (pre-sensitization, 2, 6 and 24 weeks). What the study reported, not specific to this receptor: Patch test score correlated positively with the number of PT1 expanded TCRs, reaching significance at thresholds 8, 16 and 32 but not at 4. Expanded TCRs formed significantly more large CDR3 similarity clusters than pre-sensitization or healthy control sets, consistent with antigen-driven responses. Because every patient had alopecia, a presumed autoimmune disease, the patients' immune response might differ from that of healthy individuals. After repeated subsampling, the strength of the expansion versus patch-test correlation and the threshold at which it became significant changed. DPC sensitization did not change how many TCRs were above 1 in 1000 frequency, and no evidence was found of alterations in global repertoire structure.

The germline V gene sets CDR1 to SGHTA and CDR2 to FQGNSA. From the cysteine through the phenylalanine, the CDR3 covers 16 amino acids. Left in the record is the CDR3 DNA by itself, 48 bases read in frame from the first base. A distance of 19 bases separates the germline ends of V and J, which lose 5 bases and 8 bases respectively. About this clonotype itself: Its antigen remains undetermined. Base qualities are missing; no much larger clone stands one base away.

Per the publication, the time point label means: pre-sensitization, week 0. The treatment or condition label, read with the paper, signifies: therapeutic diphenylcyclopropenone sensitization with weekly scalp DPC. At every patch-test visit, the blood draw took place before the patch test was put on. To be eligible, patients had to be aged 18 to 70, diagnosed with alopecia and judged suitable for DPC therapy, while pregnant patients were excluded. Unfractionated whole blood was collected in Tempus Blood RNA tubes, and total RNA was extracted from that blood. Library generation was performed with RACE. TCRdb records NextSeq 500 as the sequencer. During library preparation, unique molecular identifiers were attached to individual cDNA molecules so that TCRs could be counted quantitatively and reproducibly. From each blood RNA sample, both TCR alpha and TCR beta chains were sequenced. The authors' pipeline ran thus. Samples had a median of 95,638 TCRs, with a range from about 23,224 to 690,600. V, J and CDR3 annotation of the TCR reads was carried out using the Decombinator software suite. For PS versus PT1 abundance plots, all samples were subsampled to the same number of TCRs (28,000). TCRs were defined as expanded if absent before sensitization and observed at least eight times at the 2-week time point. TCRdb trimmed the raw reads at Q25, called clones with MiXCR and kept productive beta chains. Rows merge per CDR3 protein into single entries with the most common DNA and genes. The V and J calls reflect TCRdb's pipeline rather than the authors' work. The sample table records about 92,000 distinct CDR3 sequences; 8% to 10% of these occur just once. The ten largest account for around 3.6% of the sample.

The source was whole blood, collected in connection with sensitization to the hapten diphenylcyclopropenone (DPC). The sequence came from a middle-aged woman with alopecia areata. Some clones in this sample may be carry-over from other donors' samples. In this chain, TRBV7-2 is recombined with TRBJ1-6; TRBD1 is a weak D gene call, 5 bases matching. The CDR3 region: CASSPGGPLEYSPLHF. The nucleotide sequence is given as TGTGCCAGCAGCCCCGGGGGTCCGCTAGAATATTCACCCCTCCACTTT.